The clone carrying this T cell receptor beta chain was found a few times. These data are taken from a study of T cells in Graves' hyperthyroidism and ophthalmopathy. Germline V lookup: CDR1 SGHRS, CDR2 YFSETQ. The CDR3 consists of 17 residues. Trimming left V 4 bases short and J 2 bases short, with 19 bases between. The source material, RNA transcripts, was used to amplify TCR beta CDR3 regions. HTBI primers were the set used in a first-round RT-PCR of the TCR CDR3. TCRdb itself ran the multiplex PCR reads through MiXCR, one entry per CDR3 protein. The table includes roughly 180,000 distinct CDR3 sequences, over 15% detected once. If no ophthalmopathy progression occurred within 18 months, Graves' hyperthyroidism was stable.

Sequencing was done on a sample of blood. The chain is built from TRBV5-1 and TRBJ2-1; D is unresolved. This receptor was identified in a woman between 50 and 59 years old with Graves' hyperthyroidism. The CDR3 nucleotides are TGCGCCAGCAGCCGGGCCCTTCTCCATCAAACCTACAATGAGCAGTTCTTC. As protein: CASSRALLHQTYNEQFF. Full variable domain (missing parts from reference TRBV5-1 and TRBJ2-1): KAGVTQTPRYLIKTRGQQVTLSCSPISGHRSVSWYQQTPGQGLQFLFEYFSETQRNKGNFPGRFSGRQFSNSRSEMNVSTLELGDSALYLCASSRALLHQTYNEQFFGPGTRLTVL.